This T cell receptor beta chain was profiled in a study of OX40 agonist ivuxolimab in advanced cancers. Study-level information: An agonistic anti-OX40 (CD134) antibody, ivuxolimab, was used to treat the patients. The dose of intravenous ivuxolimab that patients received every 2 weeks ranged from 0.01 to 10 mg/kg. From roughly 23 to 90 years was the age range, with a mean of about 56 years, and approximately 80% were male. Two cutaneous melanoma patients and one hepatocellular carcinoma patient, three in all, had partial responses.

Using immunoSEQ multiplex PCR, the repertoire was profiled, and TCRdb retains in-frame clones only, with some absent. The table has around 25,000 clones, 88% seen once. There are 15 residues in the CDR3. Germline CDR1 is ENHRY and CDR2 is SYGVKD. The ends were cut back, 7 bases at V and 6 bases at J, with 19 bases in the middle. This chain connects TRBV10-3 to TRBJ2-4; D tentatively fits TRBD1 or TRBD2 (6 bases each). The sequencing here drew on CD4+ or CD8+ T cells sorted from blood, taken in a trial of the OX40 agonist ivuxolimab. This TCR was sampled from an adult with an advanced solid tumor such as melanoma, head and neck, liver or kidney cancer. CDR3 region: CAITAGRGPGNIQYF. CDR3 DNA: TGTGCCATCACCGCAGGACGGGGGCCGGGAAACATTCAGTACTTC.